Following are 25 T cell receptor beta chains from one sample sequenced in a study of OX40 agonist ivuxolimab in advanced cancers. The table came from immunoSEQ multiplex PCR; TCRdb's copy has only in-frame clones and leaves some out. The sample holds 25,000 to 35,000 clones, 75% to 90% seen once. The source material was CD4+ or CD8+ T cells sorted from blood, sampled in a trial of the OX40 agonist ivuxolimab. The receptor source for this set is an adult with an advanced solid tumor such as melanoma, head and neck, liver or kidney cancer.

The V call is TRBV2, the J call TRBJ2-7, with D maybe TRBD2 (5 bases). V shed 7 bases and J shed 4 bases, with 14 bases lying between them. Looked up from germline, CDR1 is SNHLY and CDR2 is FYNNEI. The CDR3 is made up of 13 amino acids. CDR3 sequence: CASTMEAFYEQYF. The DNA of the CDR3 is TGTGCCAGCACCATGGAGGCCTTTTACGAGCAGTACTTC.

The chain employs TRBV9 and TRBJ2-2; no clear D gene. Trimming took 0 bases from V and 8 from J, leaving 2 bases between them. This CDR3 has 11 residues. Germline loops: CDR1 SGDLS, CDR2 YYNGEE. CDR3: CASSVVGELFF. CDR3 bases: TGTGCCAGCAGCGTAGTAGGGGAGCTGTTTTTT.

The J gene is TRBJ1-1, the V gene TRBV5-5; D remains unclear. Trimming shortened V by 4 bases and J by 0 bases, and 16 bases separated the two germline ends. From germline, CDR1 is SGHKS and CDR2 YYEKEE (reference sequence). The CDR3 sequence is 16 residues long. The CDR3 nucleotides read TGTGCCAGCAGCCCGCACCCGGCAGAGATGAACACTGAAGCTTTCTTT. This translates into CASSPHPAEMNTEAFF.

This chain links TRBV27 with TRBJ1-6, with 7 bases identical to TRBD1. Per germline, CDR1 MNHEY and CDR2 SMNVEV (reference sequence). This CDR3 spans 16 amino acids. V lost 3 bases to trimming and J lost 6 bases; unmatched junction nucleotides: 8. DNA for the CDR3: TGTGCCAGCAGTTTCCGAGGAGGGGGCGTTAATTCACCCCTCCACTTT. Its translation is CASSFRGGGVNSPLHF.

This sequence joins TRBV5-8 and TRBJ1-1; the D gene is possibly TRBD1 (5 bases). The CDR3 is 14 residues long. From germline, CDR1 is SGHTS and CDR2 YDEGEE. Trimming shortened V by 3 bases and J by 3 bases, and 12 bases separated the two germline ends. CDR3 nucleotide sequence: TGTGCCAGCAGCTCCCGGGGCGCGGACACTGAAGCTTTCTTT. It encodes CASSSRGADTEAFF.

The chain uses TRBV11-2 and TRBJ2-3; D gene unclear. The V end was cut by 5 bases, the J end by 6 bases, with 15 bases between. CDR1 is SGHAT and CDR2 is FQNNGV in the germline V gene. The CDR3 spans 14 residues. For the CDR3, the DNA is TGTGCCAGCAGCCCTAGACCCTACGAGGATACGCAGTATTTT. This gives the protein CASSPRPYEDTQYF. Full variable domain (missing parts from reference TRBV11-2 and TRBJ2-3): EAGVAQSPRYKIIEKRQSVAFWCNPISGHATLYWYQQILGQGPKLLIQFQNNGVVDDSQLPKDRFSAERLKGVDSTLKIQPAKLEDSAVYLCASSPRPYEDTQYFGPGTRLTVL.

The rearrangement uses TRBV7-6 and TRBJ2-7; unclear D gene. The V end was cut by 1 base, the J end by 3 bases, with 16 bases between. CDR1 SGHVS and CDR2 FNYEAQ come from the germline V gene. This CDR3 is built from 16 residues. The CDR3 protein is CASSLEGSPALYEQYF. The CDR3 DNA reads TGTGCCAGCAGCTTAGAGGGCAGTCCTGCCCTCTACGAGCAGTACTTC.

This clone was observed a single time. This chain links TRBV4-2 with TRBJ2-7; perhaps TRBD2 as D (5 bases). The CDR3 runs to 14 residues. Germline V gene sequence: CDR1 LGHNA, CDR2 YNFKEQ. With 0 bases removed from V and 3 bases from J, the gap between germline ends came to 9 bases. The CDR3 loop is CASSQDPSNYEQYF. The CDR3 DNA is TGTGCCAGCAGCCAAGATCCTAGCAACTACGAGCAGTACTTC.

The J gene is TRBJ2-2, the V gene TRBV7-2; TRBD1 aligns across 7 bases. This CDR3 region has 16 residues. Looked up from germline, CDR1 is SGHTA and CDR2 is FQGNSA. With 1 base clipped from V and 4 bases from J, the junction kept 6 bases outside the gene matches. The CDR3 is CASSLGQGTLTGELFF. In DNA, the CDR3 is TGTGCCAGCAGCTTAGGACAGGGCACGCTCACCGGGGAGCTGTTTTTT.

The chain recombines TRBV18 with TRBJ2-5; 7 nucleotides agree with TRBD1. This CDR3 comprises 16 residues. The ends lost 4 bases at V and 2 bases at J; junction bases unmatched: 10. Germline CDR1 and CDR2: KGHSH and LQKENI. This CDR3 reads CASSRTTGELQETQYF. DNA of the CDR3: TGTGCCAGCTCACGCACCACAGGGGAGCTTCAAGAGACCCAGTACTTC.

V usage is TRBV19 and J usage is TRBJ1-5, with 8 bases identical to TRBD1. Germline values: CDR1 LNHDA, CDR2 SQIVND (reference sequence). The junction had 5 bases not matched to a gene; V was cut back by 3 bases and J by 4 bases. The CDR3 contains 15 residues. CDR3 region: CASSIPQGANQPQHF. As DNA, the CDR3 is TGTGCCAGTAGTATCCCTCAGGGGGCGAATCAGCCCCAGCATTTT.

The rearrangement joins TRBV28 to TRBJ2-7, with 7 bases fitting TRBD1. Germline CDR1 is MDHEN and CDR2 is SYDVKM. Trimming cost V 3 bases and J 0 bases; bases outside gene matches: 2. This CDR3 comprises 14 residues. The CDR3 region is CASSLGDSSYEQYF. DNA of the CDR3: TGTGCCAGCAGTTTGGGGGACAGCTCCTACGAGCAGTACTTC.

V usage is TRBV19 and J usage is TRBJ1-5; no clear D. V lost 7 bases and J lost 1, with 11 bases in between. The CDR3 length is 14 residues. CDR1 is LNHDA and CDR2 is SQIVND in the germline V gene (reference sequence). CDR3 DNA sequence: TGTGCCAGTAATAGGAATTGGAGCAATCAGCCCCAGCATTTT. Encoded protein: CASNRNWSNQPQHF.

This clone was counted once. The chain carries TRBV27 and TRBJ2-3; D is uncertain. Germline assignment: CDR1 MNHEY and CDR2 SMNVEV (reference sequence). The CDR3 covers 12 residues. The germline V and J ends were trimmed by 6 bases and 0 bases, with 4 bases remaining between them. DNA of the CDR3: TGTGCCAGCAGCCCCAGCACAGATACGCAGTATTTT. Translation gives CASSPSTDTQYF.

The V and J genes are TRBV28 and TRBJ2-7; D call uncertain. Germline V gene data show CDR1 as MDHEN and CDR2 as SYDVKM. This CDR3 spans 12 amino acids. Trimming cost V 3 bases and J 4 bases, with 7 bases left between them. CDR3 sequence reads: CASSFPPYEQYF. The DNA for the CDR3 is TGTGCCAGCAGTTTCCCACCTTACGAGCAGTACTTC.

This chain connects TRBV5-6 to TRBJ2-7; 9 bases match TRBD1. This CDR3 has 15 residues. The V and J ends lost 1 base and 5 bases, in that order; junction bases with no gene match: 7. CDR1 SGHDT and CDR2 YYEEEE come from the germline V gene. CDR3 residues: CASSLTGTGSHEQYF. CDR3 DNA: TGTGCCAGCAGCTTGACCGGGACAGGGTCCCACGAGCAGTACTTC.

This chain joins TRBV25-1 and TRBJ2-3; no clear D. The CDR3 spans 12 residues. Germline values: CDR1 MGHDK, CDR2 SYGVNS. Trimming cost V 7 bases and J 6 bases, with 11 bases left between them. CDR3 coding DNA: TGTGCCAGCACCCCCCAAGGGGATACGCAGTATTTT. This sequence encodes CASTPQGDTQYF.

The gene calls are TRBV30 and TRBJ2-7, with D possibly matching TRBD2 (6 bases). The CDR3 loop spans 12 amino acids. The germline gives CDR1 GTSNPN, CDR2 SVGIG (reference sequence). V was trimmed by 2 bases and J by 2 bases, leaving 7 bases between them. CDR3 nucleotide sequence: TGTGCCTGGAGTTCGGGGGCCTACGAGCAGTACTTC. Protein product: CAWSSGAYEQYF.

The rearrangement uses TRBV9 and TRBJ1-2, with D hard to call. Germline CDR1 SGDLS, CDR2 YYNGEE. The ends were cut back, 3 bases at V and 6 bases at J, with 3 bases in the middle. The CDR3 sequence is 10 residues long. The CDR3 coding sequence is TGTGCCAGCAGCGGAGATGGCTACACCTTC. This gives the protein CASSGDGYTF.

The chain couples TRBV19 to TRBJ2-7; the D is unclear. Per the germline V gene, CDR1 is LNHDA and CDR2 is SQIVND (reference sequence). This CDR3 is 12 amino acids long. V shed 0 bases and J shed 9 bases, with 9 bases lying between them. The CDR3 DNA follows: TGTGCCAGTAGTATAGAAGACTCAGGGCAGTACTTC. It translates to CASSIEDSGQYF.

DNA of the CDR3: TGTGCCACCCTTTTGGGATCTTCCACAGATACGCAGTATTTT. Translating gives CATLLGSSTDTQYF. The rearrangement joins TRBV15 to TRBJ2-3, with D unresolved. This CDR3 has 14 residues. CDR1 LNHNV and CDR2 YYDKDF come from the germline V gene (reference sequence). V shed 8 bases and J shed 2 bases, with 14 bases lying between them.

This chain uses TRBV7-9 with TRBJ2-7; 7 nucleotides line up with TRBD1. The DNA end is a closer match to TRBJ2-1, so the J assignment may be wrong. CDR1 and CDR2 (germline): SEHNR, FQNEAQ (reference sequence). The CDR3 runs to 12 residues. Here the CDR3 reads CASSPTGNEQFF. The CDR3 region has the DNA TGTGCCAGCAGCCCGACAGGGAATGAGCAGTTCTTC.

The chain employs TRBV30 and TRBJ1-2; 8 nucleotides align to TRBD1. After removal of 0 bases from V and 2 bases from J, the junction contained 11 bases not matched to a gene. CDR1 and CDR2 from the germline V gene are GTSNPN and SVGIG (reference sequence). CDR3 length: 17 residues. CDR3 amino acids: CAWSVHPDRVANYGYTF. DNA of the CDR3: TGTGCCTGGAGTGTGCACCCGGACAGGGTAGCCAACTATGGCTACACCTTC.

V is TRBV29-1 and J is TRBJ2-7; unclear D gene. Germline lookup yields CDR1 SQVTM and CDR2 ANQGSEA. CDR3 length: 12 residues. The V end lost 5 bases, the J end lost 0 bases, and 8 bases lay between the germline ends. CDR3 region: CSVRDSSYEQYF. The CDR3 nucleotides read TGCAGCGTTAGGGATTCCTCCTACGAGCAGTACTTC.

CDR3 nucleotides: TGTGCCAGCAGTCCTATACAGGGGGCGGGTGAAAAACTGTTTTTT. Translating it yields CASSPIQGAGEKLFF. This sequence joins TRBV27 and TRBJ1-4; the match to TRBD1 covers 9 bases. Germline V gives CDR1 MNHEY, CDR2 SMNVEV (reference sequence). CDR3 length equals 15 residues. J was trimmed by 7 bases and V by 5 bases; bases with no gene match: 8.